Given below is one T cell receptor (beta chain) in context. Its cognate antigen is unknown. This sample is part of a study of cytomegalovirus exposure and HLA in healthy donors. The study's findings and limits: In the analysis, some V segments, TRBV6-2 and TRBV6-3 included, were excluded as indistinguishable.

The PCR had 60 Vbeta and 13 Jbeta primers. Here immunoSEQ multiplex PCR was the method, and the copy in TCRdb shows in-frame clones only, minus some. The table includes 130,000 to 150,000 clones, 74% detected once. The CDR3 has 11 residues. Trimming left V 2 bases short and J 6 bases short, with 5 bases between. The V call is TRBV5-3, the J call TRBJ1-2; D not resolved. TRBV5-3 is an open reading frame whose function is uncertain. The source of this sequence is a man aged 18 to 29 in good health and CMV-seropositive. The sequenced sample consisted of PBMCs. The chain's CDR3 is CARSFGDGYTF. In nucleotides, the CDR3 is TGTGCCAGAAGCTTCGGGGATGGCTACACCTTC.